Below are 10 T cell receptor beta chains sequenced from a single sample in a study of cytomegalovirus exposure and HLA in healthy donors. PCR primers comprised 60 Vbeta and 13 Jbeta primers. Clones were sequenced by immunoSEQ multiplex PCR, and TCRdb holds only the in-frame ones, with some missing. The sample lists tens of thousands of clones; roughly 77% were seen once. The material sequenced was PBMCs. These receptors all stem from a middle-aged man in good health and CMV-seronegative.

This clone was found a few times. The chain recombines TRBV6-1 with TRBJ1-4; D unresolved. This CDR3 is 11 amino acids long. Per germline, CDR1 MNHNS and CDR2 SASEGT. Trimming cost V 7 bases and J 11 bases, with 11 bases left between them. CDR3 loop: CASTEIGKLFF. CDR3 coding DNA: TGTGCCAGCACTGAGATCGGGAAACTGTTTTTT.

The chain joins TRBV27 to TRBJ2-2; D perhaps matches TRBD1 (5 bases). CDR1 is MNHEY, CDR2 SMNVEV, per germline (reference sequence). This CDR3 has 12 residues. V lost 2 bases and J lost 7, with 5 bases in between. The CDR3 region is CASSLQGGELFF. In DNA form, the CDR3 reads TGTGCCAGCAGTTTACAGGGCGGGGAGCTGTTTTTT.

The rearrangement joins TRBV27 to TRBJ1-2, with D hard to call. This CDR3 is 14 amino acids long. V shed 6 bases and J shed 0 bases, with 11 bases lying between them. CDR1 and CDR2 (germline): MNHEY, SMNVEV (reference sequence). CDR3 region: CASRGPRTNYGYTF. The CDR3 nucleotides are TGTGCCAGCAGGGGCCCCCGCACTAACTATGGCTACACCTTC.

Comment on this clone: A read error may account for a junction end that differs from germline. The chain employs TRBV4-1 and TRBJ1-1, with 8 bases matching TRBD1. This CDR3 contains 17 residues. The germline CDR1 and CDR2 sequences are MGHRA and YSYEKL. CDR3 in amino acids: CDSSQGDFRGPYTEAFF. The CDR3 DNA is TGCGACAGCAGCCAAGGGGATTTCAGGGGGCCTTACACTGAAGCTTTCTTT.

The chain joins TRBV4-1 to TRBJ1-2; 8 bases map to TRBD1. The germline CDR1 and CDR2 sequences are MGHRA and YSYEKL. V lost 0 bases and J lost 13; bases outside the gene matches: 7. The CDR3 runs 13 residues. The chain's CDR3 is CASSQETGARSTF. Here the CDR3 DNA reads TGCGCCAGCAGCCAAGAGACAGGGGCGCGGTCCACCTTC.

The CDR3 DNA follows: TGTGCCTGGGCGACAGACAAGAACACTGAAGCTTTCTTT. Its translation: CAWATDKNTEAFF. The chain recombines TRBV30 with TRBJ1-1, with D maybe TRBD1 (5 bases). V gave up 5 bases and J gave up 1 base, with 11 bases separating them. The CDR3 is made up of 13 amino acids. Germline V gene sequence: CDR1 GTSNPN, CDR2 SVGIG (reference sequence).

The rearrangement joins TRBV6-5 to TRBJ1-4; 7 nucleotides match TRBD1. Germline CDR1 MNHEY, CDR2 SVGAGI. V lost 0 bases, J lost 4 bases, and 2 bases stayed unmatched. The CDR3 has 15 amino acids. CDR3: CASSYSGTVNEKLFF. CDR3 nucleotide sequence: TGTGCCAGCAGTTACTCCGGGACAGTTAATGAAAAACTGTTTTTT.

V usage is TRBV5-6 and J usage is TRBJ2-3, with D tentatively TRBD2 (6 bases). In germline, CDR1 is SGHDT, CDR2 YYEEEE. The length of the CDR3 is 13 residues. Trimming took 7 bases from V and 9 from J, leaving 18 bases between them. The chain's CDR3 is CASQFPGRGTQYF. CDR3 nucleotides: TGTGCCAGCCAATTTCCGGGGCGGGGCACGCAGTATTTT.

This rearrangement joins TRBV5-1 to TRBJ1-1; no clear D. Trimming left V 2 bases short and J 7 bases short, with 15 bases between. Germline V gene data show CDR1 as SGHRS and CDR2 as YFSETQ. This CDR3 region has 14 residues. For the CDR3, the DNA is TGCGCCAGCAGCTTCGCTTTTCCCGAGGGTGAAGCTTTCTTT. Its translation is CASSFAFPEGEAFF.

This clone was seen just once. The gene calls are TRBV9 and TRBJ2-3; 13 positions match TRBD2. CDR3 size: 15 residues. Germline CDR1 SGDLS, CDR2 YYNGEE. The V and J ends lost 4 bases and 6 bases, in that order; junction bases with no gene match: 5. CDR3 bases: TGTGCCAGCAGCACGACTAGCGGGAGGCGGGATACGCAGTATTTT. Its translation: CASSTTSGRRDTQYF.